The text below deals with one T cell receptor beta chain. As yet, its antigen is unknown. MiXCR, run by TCRdb on the reads, gives a single entry per CDR3 protein. The sample has some 500,000 distinct CDR3 sequences; around 35% are singletons. The data were taken from a study of T cell repertoires in cytomegalovirus infection. The germline V gene encodes CDR1 SEHNR and CDR2 FQNEAQ (reference sequence). CDR3 size: 15 residues. Deletions cut 0 bases from V and 2 bases from J, with 7 bases between. Sequencing was performed on cultured PBMCs, taken from culture after CMV antigen stimulation. This chain joins TRBV7-9 and TRBJ2-2; D gene uncertain. The TCR was taken from a human donor in good health (CMV status not recorded). Some clones in this sample may be carry-over from other donors' samples. The CDR3 region is CASSLAARNTGELFF. The CDR3, as DNA: TGTGCCAGCAGCTTAGCGGCTAGAAACACCGGGGAGCTGTTTTTT. Together with reference TRBV7-9 and TRBJ2-2, the CDR3 gives the full variable domain: DTGVSQNPRHKITKRGQNVTFRCDPISEHNRLYWYRQTLGQGPEFLTYFQNEAQLEKSRLLSDRFSAERPKGSFSTLEIQRTEQGDSAMYLCASSLAARNTGELFFGEGSRLTVL.